A single sample is the source of the 11 T cell receptor beta chains below, sequenced in a study of blood T cell repertoires in COVID-19. Clones were sequenced by immunoSEQ multiplex PCR, and TCRdb holds only the in-frame ones, with some missing. The sample yields about 200,000 clones, 80% to 90% seen once. Sequenced input: peripheral blood. These receptors all come from an elderly woman with acute or convalescent COVID-19.

This clone appeared once. This chain links TRBV5-8 with TRBJ2-2, with D perhaps TRBD1 (6 bases). Trimming took 0 bases from V and 2 from J, leaving 14 bases between them. This CDR3 comprises 17 residues. Germline assignment: CDR1 SGHTS and CDR2 YDEGEE. CDR3 in amino acids: CASSLGTVLRNTGELFF. The CDR3 DNA sequence: TGTGCCAGCAGCTTGGGGACAGTACTACGTAACACCGGGGAGCTGTTTTTT.

The rearrangement joins TRBV28 to TRBJ2-6; possibly TRBD1 for D (7 bases). With 3 bases removed from V and 0 bases from J, the gap between germline ends came to 15 bases. CDR3 size: 18 residues. Looked up from germline, CDR1 is MDHEN and CDR2 is SYDVKM. The CDR3 sequence is CASSFLGRGASGANVLTF. CDR3 coding DNA: TGTGCCAGCAGTTTTTTGGGCAGGGGGGCCTCTGGGGCCAACGTCCTGACTTTC.

The chain has TRBV6-5 and TRBJ2-1; D perhaps matches TRBD2 (6 bases). V dropped 6 bases and J dropped 7 bases, with 16 bases sitting between them. The CDR3 covers 14 residues. Looked up from germline, CDR1 is MNHEY and CDR2 is SVGAGI. The CDR3 bases are TGTGCCAGCAGCGGGACTCCCCAACCGAATGAGCAGTTCTTC. It encodes CASSGTPQPNEQFF.

The chain uses TRBV7-8 and TRBJ2-7, with D hard to call. Trimming removed 1 base at V and 4 bases at J, with 8 bases between. The germline V gene has CDR1 SGHVS and CDR2 FQNEAQ. The CDR3 spans 13 residues. In nucleotides, the CDR3 is TGTGCCAGCAGCTTAGGCAGAAAATACGAGCAGTACTTC. Its translation: CASSLGRKYEQYF. Supplemented by reference TRBV7-8 and TRBJ2-7, the full variable domain reads GAGVSQSPRYKVAKRGQDVALRCDPISGHVSLFWYQQALGQGPEFLTYFQNEAQLDKSGLPSDRFFAERPEGSVSTLKIQRTQQEDSAVYLCASSLGRKYEQYFGPGTRLTVT.

The chain carries TRBV6-5 and TRBJ2-1; D call uncertain. The ends were cut back, 4 bases at V and 5 bases at J, with 9 bases in the middle. CDR1 is MNHEY and CDR2 is SVGAGI in the germline V gene. The length of the CDR3 is 13 residues. The CDR3 protein is CASSLTLNNEQFF. CDR3 DNA sequence: TGTGCCAGCAGTTTAACACTAAACAATGAGCAGTTCTTC.

This clone was counted only a few times. V usage is TRBV28 and J usage is TRBJ1-6, with 7 bases aligning to TRBD1. Germline CDR1 MDHEN, CDR2 SYDVKM. The CDR3 length is 15 residues. V was clipped by 6 bases and J by 5 bases; unmatched bases: 7. The CDR3 here is CASRPPGQNNSPLHF. The CDR3 coding sequence is TGTGCCAGCAGACCTCCGGGACAGAATAATTCACCCCTCCACTTT.

The chain combines TRBV19 with TRBJ2-2; no clear D. The CDR3 runs 13 residues. Trimming pared 4 bases from V and 6 bases from J, leaving 9 bases between. Germline CDR1 LNHDA, CDR2 SQIVND (reference sequence). CDR3 DNA sequence: TGTGCCAGTAGTACGGTTTTATCCGGGGAGCTGTTTTTT. Its translation is CASSTVLSGELFF.

The rearrangement links TRBV7-2 to TRBJ2-2, with TRBD1 as a possible D gene (5 bases). Germline V lookup: CDR1 SGHTA, CDR2 FQGNSA. The germline V and J ends were trimmed by 7 bases and 3 bases, with 15 bases remaining between them. The CDR3 is 15 residues long. The DNA for the CDR3 is TGTGCCAGCAACCCAGGGCGTAGGCACACCGGGGAGCTGTTTTTT. It specifies CASNPGRRHTGELFF.

Note on this clone: This may be a read error, as it is one base from a much larger clone. J is TRBJ2-1 and V is TRBV5-4; 8 bases align to TRBD2. CDR3 length: 15 residues. Germline CDR1 SGHNT, CDR2 YYREEE (reference sequence). V was clipped by 2 bases and J by 0 bases; unmatched bases: 1. In DNA, the CDR3 is TGTGCCAGCAGCTTCACTAGCGGCTCCTACAATGAGCAGTTCTTC. It yields the protein CASSFTSGSYNEQFF.

The chain joins TRBV10-3 to TRBJ1-2; no clear D. The CDR3 extends over 16 amino acids. CDR1 and CDR2 from the germline V gene are ENHRY and SYGVKD. V was shortened by 3 bases and J by 0 bases, with 14 bases between the two germline ends. CDR3 coding DNA: TGTGCCATCAGTGATATGACACTTACTGCTAACTATGGCTACACCTTC. This encodes CAISDMTLTANYGYTF.

The chain carries TRBV10-3 and TRBJ1-2, with 8 bases identical to TRBD1. In germline, CDR1 is ENHRY, CDR2 SYGVKD. V lost 4 bases, J lost 1 base, and 5 bases stayed unmatched. This CDR3 is built from 15 residues. The CDR3 spells CAISVWDRINYGYTF. CDR3 coding DNA: TGTGCCATCAGTGTTTGGGACAGGATTAACTATGGCTACACCTTC.